The 9 T cell receptor beta chains below come from one sample, sequenced in a study of early T cells in non-severe SARS-CoV-2 infection. From the 5' RACE reads, TCRdb called clonotypes with MiXCR, one entry per CDR3 protein. Of about 81,000 distinct CDR3 sequences in the sample, around 6% are singletons; the top ten hold just under 8%. Sequencing was done on a sample of whole blood. The source of these receptors is an adult who was a healthcare worker with PCR-confirmed SARS-CoV-2 infection or an uninfected control (not recorded which).

This clonotype is deemed medium-sized. This chain's CDR3 is CASSLARNTEAFF. The CDR3, as DNA: TGTGCCAGCAGCTTAGCCAGGAACACTGAAGCTTTCTTT. The V call is TRBV7-6, the J call TRBJ1-1; D not certain. V was clipped by 0 bases and J by 1 base, with 3 bases between them. Germline CDR1 and CDR2: SGHVS and FNYEAQ. The CDR3 contains 13 residues.

This clonotype was seen at least ten times. The chain combines TRBV7-9 with TRBJ2-1, with TRBD1 matching over 7 bases. The CDR3 runs 16 residues. Trimming took 3 bases from V and 2 from J; bases not matched to a gene: 7. CDR1 SEHNR and CDR2 FQNEAQ come from the germline V gene (reference sequence). The CDR3 DNA reads as TGTGCCAGCAGCTTGGTAGACAGGGTGGCCTACAATGAGCAGTTCTTC. Residues: CASSLVDRVAYNEQFF.

At least ten counts were recorded for this clonotype. The J gene is TRBJ2-7, the V gene TRBV4-1, with 8 bases lining up with TRBD1. The germline V gene encodes CDR1 MGHRA and CDR2 YSYEKL. This CDR3 has 15 amino acids. The V segment lost 3 bases and the J segment 0 bases; nucleotides outside the gene matches: 4. The CDR3 is CASSQDRAFSYEQYF. CDR3 in DNA: TGCGCCAGCAGCCAGGACAGGGCTTTCTCCTACGAGCAGTACTTC.

This clonotype appeared many times. The rearrangement joins TRBV25-1 to TRBJ1-2; 7 positions agree with TRBD1. Germline V CDR1 and CDR2: MGHDK, SYGVNS. The CDR3 loop spans 14 amino acids. V shed 1 base, J shed 6 bases, and the junction held 5 bases outside the gene matches. The CDR3 nucleotides are TGTGCCAGCAGTGAATTCAACAGGGGTGATGGCTACACCTTC. Amino acids: CASSEFNRGDGYTF.

This clonotype occurred a few times. The V and J genes are TRBV12-3 or TRBV12-4 and TRBJ1-6, with D unresolved. V dropped 5 bases and J dropped 7 bases, with 12 bases sitting between them. CDR3 length: 14 amino acids. The CDR3 sequence is CASSTTDTNSPLHF. The CDR3 bases are TGTGCCAGCAGTACGACGGATACCAATTCACCCCTCCACTTT.

This clonotype showed up many times. No DNA is shown, since the ends of the CDR3 on it are uncertain; the CDR3 is the one TCRdb lists. V and J are TRBV29-1 and TRBJ2-2; no check of the table's D call, TRBD1, against the DNA was made. The germline V gene has CDR1 SQVTM and CDR2 ANQGSEA. The CDR3 length equals 14 residues, ends included. CDR3 residues: CSASTGVGPGSCFF.

This clonotype was counted at least ten times. The rearrangement uses TRBV2 and TRBJ2-7, with TRBD2 matching 11 bases. The V and J ends lost 3 bases and 1 base, in that order; junction bases with no gene match: 2. The CDR3 totals 15 residues. Germline CDR1 reads SNHLY; CDR2 reads FYNNEI. In DNA form, the CDR3 reads TGTGCCAGCAGTGAGACTAGCGGGATGTCCTACGAGCAGTACTTC. It codes for CASSETSGMSYEQYF.

This clonotype was counted only a few times. The chain is built from TRBV18 and TRBJ1-1; no clear D. The CDR3 consists of 13 residues. The germline V and J ends were trimmed by 3 bases and 4 bases, with 9 bases remaining between them. Germline values: CDR1 KGHSH, CDR2 LQKENI. For the CDR3, the DNA is TGTGCCAGCTCACCGGGGAGAAGCACTGAAGCTTTCTTT. Amino acids: CASSPGRSTEAFF.

This clonotype came up many times. CDR3 DNA: TGTGCCATTTGGGGAGGTCGAGGAACTGAAGCTTTCTTT. Residues: CAIWGGRGTEAFF. The V and J genes are TRBV10-3 and TRBJ1-1; no clear D gene. Germline V gene lookup returns CDR1 ENHRY and CDR2 SYGVKD. Trimming removed 9 bases at V and 5 bases at J, with 16 bases between. This CDR3 is built from 13 residues.